This is a list of T cell receptor beta chains from one sample in a study of regulatory T cells in long-lasting Graves disease. TCRdb reprocessed the multiplex PCR reads with MiXCR, giving one entry per CDR3 protein. Counted here are about 350,000 distinct CDR3 sequences, 16% occurring once; the ten biggest clones make up roughly 27%. The sample also formed part of further work on T cells in Graves' hyperthyroidism and ophthalmopathy.

The sequencing here drew on peripheral blood mononuclear cells (PBMCs), taken at new diagnosis, from a patient treated with antithyroid drugs. The receptor source for this set is a man aged 35-49 years with Graves disease. The CDR3 runs from the conserved cysteine through the conserved F or W. The D gene is left open where the match is weak. Rows give clone size only sometimes, using once, few, many, or a class for an expanded clone.

>NA|TRBJ1-6|TRBV2|16|many
CASSDSWISYNSPLHF
TGTGCCAGCAGTGACTCCTGGATCTCCTATAATTCACCCCTCCACTTT
>NA|TRBJ2-3|TRBV5-1|17|many
CASSPRAESFSTDTQYF
TGCGCCAGCAGCCCAAGGGCTGAATCCTTCAGCACAGATACGCAGTATTTT
>TRBD2|TRBJ2-1|TRBV20-1|14|many
CSASASGGASEQFF
TGCAGTGCTAGTGCTAGCGGGGGGGCTAGCGAGCAGTTCTTC
>NA|TRBJ1-4|TRBV28|15|many
CASSSPGIANEKLFF
TGTGCCAGCAGCTCCCCCGGCATTGCGAATGAAAAACTGTTTTTT
>TRBD2|TRBJ2-1|TRBV11-2|16|few
CASSLGRGGRYNEQFF
TGTGCCAGCAGCTTAGGGCGGGGGGGCCGCTACAATGAGCAGTTCTTC
>TRBD1|TRBJ2-2|TRBV25-1|16|few
CASSELGTGDSGELFF
TGTGCCAGCAGTGAATTAGGGACAGGGGATTCCGGGGAGCTGTTTTTT
>TRBD1|TRBJ1-1|TRBV19|14|NA
CASSIGTGSTEAFF
TGTGCCAGTAGTATCGGGACAGGGAGCACTGAAGCTTTCTTT
>TRBD1|TRBJ1-1|TRBV12-3/TRBV12-4|15|many
CASSYRQGWVTEAFF
TGTGCCAGCAGTTACCGACAGGGATGGGTCACTGAAGCTTTCTTT
>NA|TRBJ1-2|TRBV5-1|14|many
CASSLVAANYGYTF
TGTGCCAGCAGCTTAGTTGCAGCAAACTATGGCTACACCTTC
>NA|TRBJ1-2|TRBV5-1|13|once
CASSLDGNYGYTF
TGCGCCAGCAGCTTGGATGGAAACTATGGCTACACCTTC
>NA|TRBJ2-2|TRBV6-5|15|few
CASSYSPTLNGELFF
TGTGCCAGCAGTTACTCGCCGACTCTCAACGGGGAGCTGTTTTTT
>NA|TRBJ2-3|TRBV20-1|16|NA
CSARRGLAGSTDTQYF
TGCAGTGCTAGAAGAGGACTGGCAGGGAGCACAGATACGCAGTATTTT
>TRBD1|TRBJ2-5|TRBV4-2|15|many
CASSEPRGRYETQYF
TGTGCCAGCAGCGAACCCAGGGGGCGATATGAGACCCAGTACTTC
>TRBD2|TRBJ2-2|TRBV20-1|16|many
CSARDPGLANTGELFF
TGCAGTGCTAGAGATCCGGGACTAGCAAACACCGGGGAGCTGTTTTTT
>TRBD1|TRBJ2-7|TRBV6-1|14|many
CASNRDRIAYEQYF
TGTGCCAGTAACCGGGACAGGATAGCATACGAGCAGTACTTC
>NA|TRBJ1-5|TRBV10-3|14|NA
CAISVGNYDQPQHF
TGTGCCATCAGTGTCGGCAACTACGATCAGCCCCAGCATTTT
>TRBD1|TRBJ2-5|TRBV28|14|many
CASRGTGIQETQYF
TGTGCCAGCAGGGGGACAGGGATCCAAGAGACCCAGTACTTC
>TRBD2|TRBJ2-5|TRBV3-1|17|NA
CASSQDYRLAGEETQYF
TGTGCCAGCAGCCAAGATTACCGACTAGCGGGGGAAGAGACCCAGTACTTC